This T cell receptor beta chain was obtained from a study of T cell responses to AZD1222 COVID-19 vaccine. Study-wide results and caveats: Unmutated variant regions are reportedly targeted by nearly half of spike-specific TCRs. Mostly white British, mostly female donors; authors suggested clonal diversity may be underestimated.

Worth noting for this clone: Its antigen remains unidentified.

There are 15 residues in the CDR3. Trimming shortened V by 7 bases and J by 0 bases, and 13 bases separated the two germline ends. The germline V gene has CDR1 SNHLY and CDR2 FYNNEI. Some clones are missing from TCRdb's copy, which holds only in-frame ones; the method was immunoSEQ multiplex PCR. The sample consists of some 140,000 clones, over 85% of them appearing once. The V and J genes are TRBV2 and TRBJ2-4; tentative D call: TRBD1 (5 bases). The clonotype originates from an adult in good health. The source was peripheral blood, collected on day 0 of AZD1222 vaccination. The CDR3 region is CASKGPALAKNIQYF. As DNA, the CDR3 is TGTGCCAGCAAGGGGCCGGCGTTAGCCAAAAACATTCAGTACTTC.